The present T cell receptor (beta chain) was sequenced within a study of T cells after posttransplantation cyclophosphamide. Sequencing used immunoSEQ multiplex PCR; TCRdb keeps in-frame clones, though not all of them. This sample's table has some 52 clones. Busulfan-fludarabine conditioning, marrow transplant, and cyclophosphamide on days +3 and +4 were administered. Sequenced here: skin tissue, sampled after allogeneic stem cell transplant with posttransplant cyclophosphamide. The receptors shown here come from a female patient aged 50-59 years who received an allogeneic stem cell transplant from a related donor, was CMV-positive, and had no GVHD. Some T cells may be the graft donor's.

The CDR3 spells CASRCDVATHNHNSPLHF. The CDR3 nucleotides read TGTGCCAGCAGGTGCGACGTAGCTACACATAATCATAATTCACCCCTCCACTTT. The chain combines TRBV21-1 with TRBJ1-6. TRBV21-1 is tagged as a pseudogene. The CDR3 loop spans 18 amino acids.